This TCR beta chain was sequenced for a study of shared clonotypes between healthy human individuals. Looked up from germline, CDR1 is PRHDT and CDR2 is FYEKMQ (reference sequence). J gave up 6 bases and V 7 bases, and 13 bases lay outside the gene matches. The CDR3 sequence is 16 residues long. Generated by immunoSEQ multiplex PCR, the TCRdb table keeps only in-frame clones and is missing some. The table has roughly 2.5 million clones, around 90% seen once. Notes on this clone: The antigen remains undetermined.

Broader study findings: Sorted-subset samples were not fully sequenced, rarefaction indicated.

This receptor was taken from a man younger than 35 in good health. The sequenced material came from naive CD4+ T cells sorted from blood. The sample's subset: CD45RA+ positively selected. The chain carries TRBV13 and TRBJ2-3; 10 bases fit TRBD2. The DNA for the CDR3 is TGTGCCAGCATACAGGCTAGCGGGGGAGCTAGGGATACGCAGTATTTT. It is translated as CASIQASGGARDTQYF.